The 8 T cell receptor beta chains below come from one sample, sequenced in a study of beta chain features in type 1 diabetes (dated by TCRdb to between 2018 and 2020). The research as a whole found: A moderate but significant shortening of TCRB CDR3 length was observed in type 1 diabetes patients in all four CD4+ subsets.

The antigens for these receptors are not known. The library came from the immunoSEQ multiplex PCR assay. The High Capacity cDNA Reverse Transcription Kit was used to reverse transcribe all of the isolated RNA, meaning that expressed TCRB transcripts were what got sequenced. This is the immuneACCESS table as TCRdb keeps it, with only in-frame sequences that have V and J called. A part of the clones is gone; compared with another copy, unresolved V genes explain less than half, and the rest is unexplained. The sample table records roughly 240,000 clones; about 24% of these occur just once. 0.012% of the sample lies in the top ten. Sample: naive CD4+ T cells from blood. What the cell subset or site label conveys for this sample: true naive CD4+ T cells. Source of these receptors: a woman between 25 and 40 years old with type 1 diabetes.

This clone has just a few counts. The CDR3 here is CASSLGGQGYEQYF. The DNA of the CDR3 is TGTGCCAGCAGCTTAGGCGGACAGGGCTACGAGCAGTACTTC. The chain has TRBV13 and TRBJ2-7, with 8 bases fitting TRBD1. CDR1 PRHDT and CDR2 FYEKMQ come from the germline V gene (reference sequence). The CDR3 is made up of 14 amino acids. V gave up 0 bases and J gave up 3 bases; unmatched junction bases: 1.

The chain carries TRBV28 and TRBJ1-5; D is perhaps TRBD1 (6 bases). CDR1 is MDHEN, CDR2 SYDVKM, per germline. Trimming shortened V by 10 bases and J by 0 bases, and 16 bases separated the two germline ends. The CDR3 is 15 residues long. The CDR3 DNA reads as TGTGCCATCGCGGGGGCTTCCTATAGCAATCAGCCCCAGCATTTT. This encodes CAIAGASYSNQPQHF.

This clone was counted between two and nine times. V and J are TRBV6-5 and TRBJ2-3, with 7 bases fitting TRBD2. The CDR3 covers 16 residues. With V trimmed by 2 bases and J by 5 bases, 10 bases remained unmatched. CDR1 is MNHEY, CDR2 SVGAGI, per germline. The CDR3 loop reads CASSYLRGSGIDTQYF. CDR3 DNA: TGTGCCAGCAGTTACCTCCGCGGGAGTGGTATAGATACGCAGTATTTT.

This clone was seen a few times. The rearrangement links TRBV7-9 to TRBJ2-1, with 8 bases fitting TRBD2. V gave up 8 bases and J gave up 9 bases; unmatched junction bases: 12. CDR1 and CDR2 (germline): SEHNR, FQNEAQ (reference sequence). The CDR3 length is 14 residues. As DNA, the CDR3 is TGTGCCAGCCAAATAGCGGGATATGGCGGTGAGCAGTTCTTC. Its translation is CASQIAGYGGEQFF.

The chain combines TRBV10-3 with TRBJ1-2, with 7 bases lining up with TRBD1. V trimming: 3 bases; J trimming: 8 bases; junction bases outside the gene matches: 9. CDR1 and CDR2 from the germline V gene are ENHRY and SYGVKD. The CDR3 covers 14 residues. The CDR3 reads CAISEGGPTRGYTF. The CDR3 DNA reads TGTGCCATCAGTGAAGGGGGCCCTACTCGGGGCTACACCTTC.

The CDR3 nucleotides read TGTGCCAGCAGTTACTTCCGACAGGTACAAGAGACCCAGTACTTC. Protein sequence: CASSYFRQVQETQYF. The chain joins TRBV6-5 to TRBJ2-5, with D tentatively TRBD1 (6 bases). From germline, CDR1 is MNHEY and CDR2 SVGAGI. V was pared by 1 base and J by 2 bases, with 11 bases between. The CDR3 loop spans 15 amino acids.

The V gene is TRBV7-3, the J gene TRBJ1-1, with unresolved D. Trimming cost V 3 bases and J 6 bases, with 11 bases left between them. The germline CDR1 and CDR2 sequences are SGHTA and FQGTGA. The CDR3 length is 13 residues. This chain's CDR3 is CASSFSGAAEAFF. The CDR3 DNA reads as TGTGCCAGCAGCTTCTCCGGTGCCGCTGAAGCTTTCTTT.

This clone was seen only a few times. V is TRBV23-1 and J is TRBJ2-3, with 9 bases identical to TRBD1. TRBV23-1 is placed among ORFs of uncertain function. The CDR3 is 15 residues long. The J segment lost 3 bases and the V segment lost 4 bases, leaving 5 bases of the junction unmatched. Here the CDR3 reads CASSPGQGGTDTQYF. The DNA of the CDR3 is TGCGCCAGCAGTCCGGGACAGGGAGGGACAGATACGCAGTATTTT.